This T cell receptor beta chain derives from a study of cytomegalovirus exposure and HLA in healthy donors. Notes on the study in general: Differences between HLA loci emerged in a later analysis of TCR association rates, with DRB1 most and HLA-C fewest. V- and J-gene trimming of TCR beta was linked (in a later analysis) to a missense DCLRE1C variant.

Of note for this clone: Its cognate antigen is unknown.

Germline assignment: CDR1 SNHLY and CDR2 FYNNEI. The V gene end was trimmed by 8 bases and the J gene end by 5 bases; junction bases not matched to a gene: 6. The CDR3 loop spans 15 amino acids. PCR amplification relied on 60 Vbeta primers (plus 13 Jbeta primers). Measured with immunoSEQ multiplex PCR; TCRdb has only the in-frame clones, and not every one. The repertoire has about 200,000 clones, roughly 80% of them found once; the top ten carry about 16%. The receptor comes from a man in his forties or fifties in good health and CMV-seronegative. The sample taken for sequencing was PBMCs. The chain carries TRBV2 and TRBJ2-5, with 15 bases identical to TRBD2. Here the CDR3 reads CASWGLAGGGETQYF. CDR3 nucleotide sequence: TGTGCCAGCTGGGGACTAGCGGGGGGCGGGGAGACCCAGTACTTC. Based on the CDR3 plus reference TRBV2 and TRBJ2-5, the full variable domain is EPEVTQTPSHQVTQMGQEVILRCVPISNHLYFYWYRQILGQKVEFLVSFYNNEISEKSEIFDDQFSVERPDGSNFTLKIRSTKLEDSAMYFCASWGLAGGGETQYFGPGTRLLVL.